The 2 T cell receptor beta chains below were found in one sample sequenced in a study of vaccination and CD4 T cells after COVID-19. Treatment noted: roughly ten-day PBMC culture with coronavirus spike peptide pools or control peptides (ViraFEST assay). Prior to the COVID-19 pandemic (2011-2018), the unexposed donor's CD4+ T cells were collected. At the Johns Hopkins FTIC core, DNA taken from cultured CD4+ T cells was sequenced by way of the Oncomine TCR Beta short-read assay. MiXCR, applied by TCRdb to the PCR reads, yields one record per CDR3 protein. The sample has roughly 4,500 distinct CDR3 sequences, about 28% seen once. These receptors' targets are unknown. The sample comprised CD4+ T cells from blood, cultured in vitro. The origin of the receptors is a human donor in good health.

V gene TRBV5-1 combines with J gene TRBJ2-7; weak D call: TRBD1 (6 bases). Germline loops: CDR1 SGHRS, CDR2 YFSETQ. Trimming stripped 4 bases from V and 5 bases from J, with 13 bases between. The CDR3 extends over 13 amino acids. The CDR3 DNA reads as TGCGCCAGCAGCCCCAATACAGGGAACGAGCAGTACTTC. It encodes CASSPNTGNEQYF.

This clonotype occurred a few times. This chain connects TRBV27 to TRBJ1-1; D gene ambiguous. CDR1 and CDR2 from the germline V gene are MNHEY and SMNVEV (reference sequence). CDR3 length equals 15 residues. The V end was cut by 8 bases, the J end by 1 base, with 17 bases between. In DNA, the CDR3 is TGTGCCAGCCGCAGTTTTAGTTCGCAGAACACTGAAGCTTTCTTT. It yields the protein CASRSFSSQNTEAFF.